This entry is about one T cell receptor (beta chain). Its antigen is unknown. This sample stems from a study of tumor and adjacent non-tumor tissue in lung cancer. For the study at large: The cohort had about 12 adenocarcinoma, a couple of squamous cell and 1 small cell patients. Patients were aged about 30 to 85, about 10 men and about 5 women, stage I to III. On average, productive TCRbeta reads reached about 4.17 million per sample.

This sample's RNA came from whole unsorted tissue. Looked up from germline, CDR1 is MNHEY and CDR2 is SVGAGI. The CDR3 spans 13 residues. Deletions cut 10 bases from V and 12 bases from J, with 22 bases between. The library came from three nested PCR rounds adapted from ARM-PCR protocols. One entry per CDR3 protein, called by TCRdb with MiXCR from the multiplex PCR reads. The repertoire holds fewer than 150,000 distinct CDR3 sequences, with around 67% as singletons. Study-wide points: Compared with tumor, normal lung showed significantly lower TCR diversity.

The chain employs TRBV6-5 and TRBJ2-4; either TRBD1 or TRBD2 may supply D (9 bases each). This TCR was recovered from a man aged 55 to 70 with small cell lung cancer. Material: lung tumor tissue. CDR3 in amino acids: CANSGGTGRAQYF. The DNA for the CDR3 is TGTGCCAACAGCGGGGGGACAGGGAGGGCTCAGTACTTC.